The 7 T cell receptor beta chains presented below share a single source sample, sequenced in a study of regulatory T cells in long-lasting Graves disease. Building of the TCR beta libraries involved iRepertoire HTBI primers and Arm-PCR of CDR3 regions. TCRdb re-derived calls from the multiplex PCR reads in MiXCR, one entry per CDR3 protein. This sample has about 320,000 distinct CDR3 sequences, with over 15% found just once. The sample's time point: newly diagnosed GD, antithyroid drugs for less than 3 months. Researchers made the TCR library from RNA that was extracted from PBMCs. The specimen was peripheral blood mononuclear cells (PBMCs), collected at new diagnosis, from a patient treated with antithyroid drugs. The receptors originated from a female donor with Graves disease.

This clonotype was recorded many times. V gene TRBV12-3 or TRBV12-4 combines with J gene TRBJ2-2; 13 bases are shared with TRBD2. CDR3 length: 15 residues. The V gene end was trimmed by 6 bases and the J gene end by 5 bases; junction bases not matched to a gene: 3. For the CDR3, the DNA is TGTGCCAGCAGGTCGACTAGCGGGAGGACCGGGGAGCTGTTTTTT. It encodes CASRSTSGRTGELFF.

This clonotype was seen more than once but under ten times. This may arise from a read error, as a much more abundant clone is one base away. V and J are TRBV11-2 and TRBJ2-1; 7 bases match TRBD1. This CDR3 region has 17 residues. Germline loops: CDR1 SGHAT, CDR2 FQNNGV. V lost 3 bases and J lost 15; bases outside the gene matches: 23. The CDR3 is CASSFYRGLSSYNGLFF. DNA of the CDR3: TGTGCCAGCAGCTTCTACAGGGGCCTGAGCTCCTACAATGGGCTGTTCTTC.

The sample holds many counts of this clonotype. This chain connects TRBV14 to TRBJ1-1; D might be TRBD1 (5 bases). Germline assignment: CDR1 SGHDN and CDR2 FVKESK. There are 14 residues in the CDR3. Trimming stripped 2 bases from V and 6 bases from J, with 13 bases between. The chain's CDR3 is CASSQIQGFAEAFF. CDR3 in DNA: TGTGCCAGCAGCCAAATTCAGGGCTTCGCTGAAGCTTTCTTT. Complete variable domain (other parts from reference TRBV14 and TRBJ1-1): EAGVTQFPSHSVIEKGQTVTLRCDPISGHDNLYWYRRVMGKEIKFLLHFVKESKQDESGMPNNRFLAERTGGTYSTLKVQPAELEDSGVYFCASSQIQGFAEAFFGQGTRLTVV.

This clonotype was observed a handful of times. A far larger clone is one nucleotide away, so this likely arose from a read error. This sequence joins TRBV2 and TRBJ2-1; D remains ambiguous. This CDR3 comprises 12 residues. Per the germline V gene, CDR1 is SNHLY and CDR2 is FYNNEI. V lost 6 bases, J lost 8 bases, and 11 bases lay in between. The CDR3 protein is CASSQYTDEQFF. CDR3 nucleotide sequence: TGTGCCAGCAGCCAGTACACCGATGAGCAGTTCTTC.

This clonotype showed up many times. The rearrangement links TRBV19 to TRBJ1-2; D remains unclear. Germline lookup yields CDR1 LNHDA and CDR2 SQIVND (reference sequence). CDR3 length equals 12 residues. With 7 bases removed from V and 7 bases from J, the gap between germline ends came to 13 bases. CDR3 protein: CASIRTGGGYTF. DNA of the CDR3: TGTGCCAGTATTAGGACGGGTGGTGGCTACACCTTC.

This chain links TRBV5-1 with TRBJ2-3, with 10 bases aligning to TRBD2. The CDR3 totals 15 residues. The germline CDR1 and CDR2 sequences are SGHRS and YFSETQ. J was trimmed by 2 bases and V by 2 bases; bases with no gene match: 2. CDR3 bases: TGCGCCAGCAGCTTTAGCGGGGGGAACACAGATACGCAGTATTTT. Its protein product is CASSFSGGNTDTQYF.

This clonotype was seen repeatedly, ten times or more. An end of the junction does not agree with germline; a read error may underlie this. CDR3 sequence: CASSIDSNEQYF. As DNA, the CDR3 is TGTGCCAGCAGCATCGACTCCAACGAGCAGTACTTC. The gene calls are TRBV18 and TRBJ2-7; D remains unclear. In germline, CDR1 is KGHSH, CDR2 LQKENI. The length of the CDR3 is 12 residues.